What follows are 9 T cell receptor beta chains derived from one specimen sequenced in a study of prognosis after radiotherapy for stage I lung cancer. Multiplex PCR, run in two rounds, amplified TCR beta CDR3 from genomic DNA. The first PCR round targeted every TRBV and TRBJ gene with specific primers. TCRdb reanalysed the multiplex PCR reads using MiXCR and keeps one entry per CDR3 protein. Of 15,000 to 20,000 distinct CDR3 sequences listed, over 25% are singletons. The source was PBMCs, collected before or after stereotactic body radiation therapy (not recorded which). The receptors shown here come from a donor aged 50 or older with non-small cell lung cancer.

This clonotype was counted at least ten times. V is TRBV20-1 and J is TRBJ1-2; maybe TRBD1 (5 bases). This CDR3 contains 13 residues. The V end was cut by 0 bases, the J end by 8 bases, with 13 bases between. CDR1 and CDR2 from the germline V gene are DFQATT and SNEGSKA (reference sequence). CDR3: CSARDWKGSGYTF. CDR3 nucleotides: TGCAGTGCTAGAGATTGGAAGGGGTCGGGCTACACCTTC.

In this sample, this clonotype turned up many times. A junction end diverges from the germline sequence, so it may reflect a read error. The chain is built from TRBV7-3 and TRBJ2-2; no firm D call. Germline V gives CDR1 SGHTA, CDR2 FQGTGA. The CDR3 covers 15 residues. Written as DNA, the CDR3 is TGTGCCAGCAGTTTAACGGGTTTTATCGGCGGGGAGCTGTTTTTT. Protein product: CASSLTGFIGGELFF. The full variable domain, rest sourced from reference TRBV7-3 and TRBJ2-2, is GAGVSQTPSNKVTEKGKYVELRCDPISGHTALYWYRQSLGQGPEFLIYFQGTGAADDSGLPNDRFFAVRPEGSVSTLKIQRTERGDSAVYLCASSLTGFIGGELFFGEGSRLTVL.

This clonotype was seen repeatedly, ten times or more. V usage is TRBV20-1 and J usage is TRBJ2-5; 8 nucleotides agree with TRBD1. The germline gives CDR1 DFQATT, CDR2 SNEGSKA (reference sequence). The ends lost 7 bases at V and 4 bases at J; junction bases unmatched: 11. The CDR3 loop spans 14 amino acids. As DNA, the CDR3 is TGCAGTGTGATTCGGACAGGGCTGGTAGAGACCCAGTACTTC. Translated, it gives CSVIRTGLVETQYF.

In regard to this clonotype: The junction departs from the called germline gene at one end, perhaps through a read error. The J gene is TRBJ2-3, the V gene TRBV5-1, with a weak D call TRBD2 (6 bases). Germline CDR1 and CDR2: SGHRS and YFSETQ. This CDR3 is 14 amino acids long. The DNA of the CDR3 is TGCGCGAGCAGCAACCGAGCGGGTACAGATACGCAGTATTTT. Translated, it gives CASSNRAGTDTQYF.

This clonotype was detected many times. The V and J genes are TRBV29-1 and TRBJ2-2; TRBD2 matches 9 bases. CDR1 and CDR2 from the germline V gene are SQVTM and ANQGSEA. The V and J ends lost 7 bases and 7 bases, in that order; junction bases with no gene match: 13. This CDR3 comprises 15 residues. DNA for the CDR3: TGCAGCGCGGGCCGGGCGGGAGGGCCAGGCGGGGAGCTGTTTTTT. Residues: CSAGRAGGPGGELFF.

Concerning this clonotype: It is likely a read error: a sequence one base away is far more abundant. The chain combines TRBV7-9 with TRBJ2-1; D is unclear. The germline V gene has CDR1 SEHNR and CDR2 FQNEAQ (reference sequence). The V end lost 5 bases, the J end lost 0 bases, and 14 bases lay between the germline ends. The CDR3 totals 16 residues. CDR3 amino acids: CASSRRYESSYNEQFF. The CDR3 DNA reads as TGTGCCAGCAGCCGACGATACGAGAGCTCCTACAATGAGCAGTTCTTC.

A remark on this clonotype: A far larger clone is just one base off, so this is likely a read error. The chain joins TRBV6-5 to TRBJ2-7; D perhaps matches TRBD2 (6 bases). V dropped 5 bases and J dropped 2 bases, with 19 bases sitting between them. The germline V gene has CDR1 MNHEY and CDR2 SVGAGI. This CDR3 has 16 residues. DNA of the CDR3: TGTGCCAGCAGTGAAGGTTGCGGAGCGGGCGCCTACGAGCAGTACTTC. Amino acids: CASSEGCGAGAYEQYF.

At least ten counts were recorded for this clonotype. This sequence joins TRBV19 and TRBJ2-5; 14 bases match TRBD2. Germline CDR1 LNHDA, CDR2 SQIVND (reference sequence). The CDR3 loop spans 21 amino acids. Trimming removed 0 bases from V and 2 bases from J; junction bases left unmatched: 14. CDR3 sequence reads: CASSIDSTGLAGGTRQETQYF. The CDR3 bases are TGTGCCAGTAGTATAGATTCAACCGGACTAGCGGGAGGAACTAGGCAAGAGACCCAGTACTTC. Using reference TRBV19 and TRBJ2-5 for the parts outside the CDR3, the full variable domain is DGGITQSPKYLFRKEGQNVTLSCEQNLNHDAMYWYRQDPGQGLRLIYYSQIVNDFQKGDIAEGYSVSREKKESFPLTVTSAQKNPTAFYLCASSIDSTGLAGGTRQETQYFGPGTRLLVL.

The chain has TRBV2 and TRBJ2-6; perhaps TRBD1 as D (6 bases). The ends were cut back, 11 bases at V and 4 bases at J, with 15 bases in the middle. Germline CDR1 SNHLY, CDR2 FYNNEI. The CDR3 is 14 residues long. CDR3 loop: CAGSRGPGANVLTF. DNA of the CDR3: TGTGCCGGGAGCAGGGGTCCAGGGGCCAACGTCCTGACTTTC.